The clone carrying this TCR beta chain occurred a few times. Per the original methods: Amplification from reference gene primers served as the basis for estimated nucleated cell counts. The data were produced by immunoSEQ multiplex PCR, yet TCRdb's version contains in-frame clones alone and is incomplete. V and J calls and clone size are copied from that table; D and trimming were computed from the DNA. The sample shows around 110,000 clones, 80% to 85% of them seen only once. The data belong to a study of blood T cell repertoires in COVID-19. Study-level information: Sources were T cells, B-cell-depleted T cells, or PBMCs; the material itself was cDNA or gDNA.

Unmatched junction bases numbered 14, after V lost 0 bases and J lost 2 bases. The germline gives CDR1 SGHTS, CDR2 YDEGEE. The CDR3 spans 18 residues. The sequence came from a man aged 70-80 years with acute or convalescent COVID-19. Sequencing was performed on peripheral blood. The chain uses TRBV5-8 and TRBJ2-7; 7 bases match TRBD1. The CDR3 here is CASSLDRTGRGFTYEQYF. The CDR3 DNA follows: TGTGCCAGCAGCTTGGACAGGACAGGTCGGGGATTTACCTACGAGCAGTACTTC.